The 30 T cell receptor beta chains below were found in one sample sequenced in a study of blood T cell repertoires in COVID-19. Using immunoSEQ multiplex PCR, the repertoire was profiled, and TCRdb retains in-frame clones only, with some absent. The sample records approximately 140,000 clones, roughly 88% being singletons. Sequencing used peripheral blood. These receptors were collected from an older woman with COVID-19, enrolled during active disease.

V and J are TRBV29-1 and TRBJ1-1; the D is unclear. Trimming shortened V by 6 bases and J by 6 bases, and 8 bases separated the two germline ends. Germline V lookup: CDR1 SQVTM, CDR2 ANQGSEA. There are 10 residues in the CDR3. The CDR3 bases are TGCAGCGTCGCCTATCCTGAAGCTTTCTTT. Its translation: CSVAYPEAFF.

A word on this clone: This CDR3 is also generated by other DNA sequences in the sample. The chain carries TRBV5-8 and TRBJ1-5; 9 bases agree with TRBD1. Germline V gene lookup returns CDR1 SGHTS and CDR2 YDEGEE. The CDR3 extends over 15 amino acids. Germline trimming cut 2 bases from V and 4 bases from J; bases unmatched to any gene: 4. CDR3 bases: TGTGCCAGCAGCTTATGGACAGGGGTGAATCAGCCCCAGCATTTT. Its translation is CASSLWTGVNQPQHF.

The chain employs TRBV3-1 (or the pseudogene TRBV3-2) and TRBJ2-5, with 8 bases matching TRBD1. Looked up from germline, CDR1 is LGHDT and CDR2 is YNNKEL (reference sequence). The CDR3 consists of 15 residues. The V gene end was trimmed by 4 bases and the J gene end by 5 bases; junction bases not matched to a gene: 9. The CDR3 nucleotides read TGTGCCAGCAGCCGAGGACAGGGACGTCGGGAGACCCAGTACTTC. Its translation is CASSRGQGRRETQYF.

The rearrangement links TRBV5-1 to TRBJ1-1; D gene ambiguous. Trimming took off 4 bases at V and 3 bases at J, with 19 bases between the two ends. The CDR3 consists of 16 residues. Germline loops: CDR1 SGHRS, CDR2 YFSETQ. The CDR3 protein is CASSPRQWPADTEAFF. In nucleotides, the CDR3 is TGCGCCAGCAGCCCACGCCAGTGGCCGGCGGACACTGAAGCTTTCTTT.

V usage is TRBV5-1 and J usage is TRBJ1-1; D is unresolved. The germline V and J ends were trimmed by 1 base and 10 bases, with 17 bases remaining between them. The CDR3 is 14 amino acids. Germline V CDR1 and CDR2: SGHRS, YFSETQ. The CDR3 spells CASSLNRPPEGAFF. CDR3 sequence (DNA): TGCGCCAGCAGCTTGAATCGACCCCCCGAGGGAGCTTTCTTT.

The gene calls are TRBV4-3 and TRBJ2-1, with 8 bases lining up with TRBD2. The CDR3 is 15 residues long. Trimming at V came to 1 base and at J to 12 bases, leaving 11 bases not matched to a gene. From germline, CDR1 is LGHNA and CDR2 YSLEER. CDR3 coding DNA: TGCGCCAGCAGCCAAGGAGAGACTAGCGCTTTAGGGCAGTTCTTC. It encodes CASSQGETSALGQFF.

This clone was counted once. This rearrangement joins TRBV5-5 to TRBJ2-7; 8 nucleotides match TRBD1. The CDR3 has 15 amino acids. In germline, CDR1 is SGHKS, CDR2 YYEKEE (reference sequence). V was clipped by 4 bases and J by 6 bases; unmatched bases: 12. The DNA for the CDR3 is TGTGCCAGCAGCCGCGGGCGGGACAGGTCGAGCGAGCAGTACTTC. This sequence encodes CASSRGRDRSSEQYF.

The genes are TRBV5-1 and TRBJ2-1, with TRBD2 matching over 7 bases. The J segment lost 6 bases and the V segment lost 0 bases, leaving 15 bases of the junction unmatched. Per the germline V gene, CDR1 is SGHRS and CDR2 is YFSETQ. CDR3 length: 18 residues. The CDR3, as DNA: TGCGCCAGCAGCTTGGAGACTAGCTTTGGCTCCCTATCCAATGAGCAGTTCTTC. It yields the protein CASSLETSFGSLSNEQFF. The whole variable domain, remainder taken from reference TRBV5-1 and TRBJ2-1, is KAGVTQTPRYLIKTRGQQVTLSCSPISGHRSVSWYQQTPGQGLQFLFEYFSETQRNKGNFPGRFSGRQFSNSRSEMNVSTLELGDSALYLCASSLETSFGSLSNEQFFGPGTRLTVL.

The chain joins TRBV5-1 to TRBJ2-1, with D perhaps TRBD2 (7 bases). The CDR3 extends over 15 amino acids. CDR1 is SGHRS and CDR2 is YFSETQ in the germline V gene. Trimming stripped 0 bases from V and 5 bases from J, with 12 bases between. The DNA of the CDR3 is TGCGCCAGCAGCTTGGTTTCGGGGGGCCACAATGAGCAGTTCTTC. Its protein is CASSLVSGGHNEQFF.

The chain couples TRBV10-2 to TRBJ1-1, with TRBD1 identical over 12 bases. The CDR3 contains 14 residues. V lost 6 bases and J lost 6; bases outside the gene matches: 5. Germline lookup yields CDR1 WSHSY and CDR2 SAAADI. The CDR3: CASRAGQGASEAFF. The CDR3 DNA is TGCGCCAGCAGAGCGGGACAGGGGGCATCTGAAGCTTTCTTT.

This clone has a single count. The rearrangement links TRBV3-1 (or the pseudogene TRBV3-2) to TRBJ2-1; the D gene is possibly TRBD1 (5 bases). Trimming removed 4 bases at V and 7 bases at J, with 14 bases between. Looked up from germline, CDR1 is LGHDT and CDR2 is YNNKEL (reference sequence). The CDR3 totals 14 residues. CDR3 sequence (DNA): TGTGCCAGCAGCCTCGTTGGGGCCCCTAATGAGCAGTTCTTC. Protein: CASSLVGAPNEQFF.

The chain links TRBV6-6 to TRBJ2-4; D may be TRBD2 (7 bases). The CDR3 is made up of 15 amino acids. The germline gives CDR1 MNHNY, CDR2 SVGAGI (reference sequence). Trimming took off 4 bases at V and 5 bases at J, with 15 bases between the two ends. The CDR3 reads CASSSGGLSENIQYF. Here the CDR3 DNA reads TGTGCCAGCAGTTCGGGGGGCCTGTCTGAAAACATTCAGTACTTC.

The J gene is TRBJ2-5, the V gene TRBV11-2; 11 bases fit TRBD2. V dropped 1 base and J dropped 0; count of bases not matched to a gene: 7. The CDR3 extends over 18 amino acids. Germline V CDR1 and CDR2: SGHAT, FQNNGV. The CDR3 sequence: CASSLVRPSGGYQETQYF. The CDR3 nucleotides are TGTGCCAGCAGCTTAGTCCGTCCTAGCGGGGGGTACCAAGAGACCCAGTACTTC. Filled out from reference TRBV11-2 and TRBJ2-5, the complete variable domain reads EAGVAQSPRYKIIEKRQSVAFWCNPISGHATLYWYQQILGQGPKLLIQFQNNGVVDDSQLPKDRFSAERLKGVDSTLKIQPAKLEDSAVYLCASSLVRPSGGYQETQYFGPGTRLLVL.

The rearrangement links TRBV18 to TRBJ1-2; a weak D match, TRBD1 (5 bases). The CDR3 has 12 amino acids. Trimming took 1 base from V and 8 from J, leaving 8 bases between them. Looked up from germline, CDR1 is KGHSH and CDR2 is LQKENI. This CDR3 reads CASSPQEGGYTF. CDR3 coding DNA: TGTGCCAGCTCACCACAGGAGGGGGGCTACACCTTC.

V gene TRBV9 combines with J gene TRBJ1-6; D ambiguous. Trimming cost V 0 bases and J 9 bases, with 13 bases left between them. This CDR3 contains 15 residues. The germline V gene encodes CDR1 SGDLS and CDR2 YYNGEE. CDR3 sequence reads: CASSVESRGSSPLHF. The CDR3 DNA reads TGTGCCAGCAGCGTAGAATCCCGAGGTAGTTCACCCCTCCACTTT. Combining the CDR3 with reference TRBV9 and TRBJ1-6 gives the whole variable domain DSGVTQTPKHLITATGQRVTLRCSPRSGDLSVYWYQQSLDQGLQFLIQYYNGEERAKGNILERFSAQQFPDLHSELNLSSLELGDSALYFCASSVESRGSSPLHFGNGTRLTVT.

The rearrangement links TRBV6-5 to TRBJ2-3; D not certain. The ends were cut back, 2 bases at V and 0 bases at J, with 9 bases in the middle. This CDR3 is 15 amino acids long. CDR1 and CDR2 (germline): MNHEY, SVGAGI. The CDR3 nucleotides are TGTGCCAGCAGTTACGGCAGACATAGCACAGATACGCAGTATTTT. Translation: CASSYGRHSTDTQYF.

This clone came up a few times. The J gene is TRBJ2-5, the V gene TRBV11-1, with 12 bases lining up with TRBD2. Trimming cost V 0 bases and J 4 bases; bases outside gene matches: 3. CDR1 is SGHAT, CDR2 FQDESV, per germline (reference sequence). The CDR3 extends over 16 amino acids. The DNA of the CDR3 is TGTGCCAGCAGCTTAGCCCCTAGCGGGGGGGGAGAGACCCAGTACTTC. Residues: CASSLAPSGGGETQYF.

The chain employs TRBV9 and TRBJ2-5; possibly TRBD2 for D (6 bases). Trimming pared 0 bases from V and 5 bases from J, leaving 14 bases between. The CDR3 sequence is 15 residues long. Germline V gene data show CDR1 as SGDLS and CDR2 as YYNGEE. This CDR3 is CASSVGGVLIETQYF. The CDR3 bases are TGTGCCAGCAGCGTAGGCGGGGTGCTAATCGAGACCCAGTACTTC.

The chain has TRBV7-2 and TRBJ1-2; tentative D call: TRBD1 (6 bases). The V and J ends lost 0 bases and 2 bases respectively, with 7 bases between them. CDR1 is SGHTA and CDR2 is FQGNSA in the germline V gene. CDR3 length: 14 residues. This chain's CDR3 is CASSLADRNYGYTF. The CDR3 coding sequence is TGTGCCAGCAGCTTAGCTGACAGGAACTATGGCTACACCTTC. The variable domain in full, with the rest retrieved from reference TRBV7-2 and TRBJ1-2, is GAGVSQSPSNKVTEKGKDVELRCDPISGHTALYWYRQSLGQGLEFLIYFQGNSAPDKSGLPSDRFSAERTGGSVSTLTIQRTQQEDSAVYLCASSLADRNYGYTFGSGTRLTVV.

The chain employs TRBV3-1 (or the pseudogene TRBV3-2) and TRBJ2-1; 7 nucleotides line up with TRBD1. The length of the CDR3 is 14 residues. Germline CDR1 and CDR2: LGHDT and YNNKEL (reference sequence). The J segment lost 9 bases and the V segment lost 5 bases, leaving 10 bases of the junction unmatched. The chain's CDR3 is CASSYRQGEGEQFF. In DNA, the CDR3 is TGTGCCAGCAGCTATAGACAGGGTGAAGGTGAGCAGTTCTTC.

This rearrangement joins TRBV19 to TRBJ2-7; D possibly corresponds to TRBD1 (6 bases). Trimming removed 6 bases from V and 3 bases from J, with 12 bases in between. Per the germline V gene, CDR1 is LNHDA and CDR2 is SQIVND (reference sequence). The CDR3 totals 13 residues. The CDR3 nucleotides are TGTGCCAGTAGAGGGGGTCAAGGCTACGAGCAGTACTTC. This sequence encodes CASRGGQGYEQYF.

The chain has TRBV30 and TRBJ2-7, with 9 bases lining up with TRBD1. The germline CDR1 and CDR2 sequences are GTSNPN and SVGIG (reference sequence). This CDR3 comprises 16 residues. The V gene end was trimmed by 2 bases and the J gene end by 0 bases; junction bases not matched to a gene: 8. DNA of the CDR3: TGTGCCTGGAGTCGAGGGAAGGGACAGGGCTCCTACGAGCAGTACTTC. This translates into CAWSRGKGQGSYEQYF.

CDR3 bases: TGTGCCATCAGTGACCGGACAGGGGGCGCAGGCACCGGGGAGCTGTTTTTT. Translation: CAISDRTGGAGTGELFF. The rearrangement links TRBV10-3 to TRBJ2-2, with TRBD1 matching 11 bases. The CDR3 sequence is 17 residues long. Trimming removed 3 bases from V and 4 bases from J; junction bases left unmatched: 7. Germline V CDR1 and CDR2: ENHRY, SYGVKD.

V gene TRBV6-1 combines with J gene TRBJ1-1; TRBD1 agrees at 7 bases. CDR1 is MNHNS, CDR2 SASEGT, per germline. The junction had 6 bases not matched to a gene; V was cut back by 4 bases and J by 1 base. This CDR3 spans 15 amino acids. The CDR3 DNA reads as TGTGCCAGCAGTGGCGGACAGGACGGGAACACTGAAGCTTTCTTT. This sequence encodes CASSGGQDGNTEAFF.

This sequence joins TRBV5-5 and TRBJ2-3; D unclear. The CDR3 spans 14 residues. Germline lookup yields CDR1 SGHKS and CDR2 YYEKEE (reference sequence). The germline V and J ends were trimmed by 0 bases and 4 bases, with 9 bases remaining between them. CDR3 nucleotides: TGTGCCAGCAGCTTGGGGTTAGTTGCAGATACGCAGTATTTT. The encoded protein is CASSLGLVADTQYF.

V gene TRBV10-1 combines with J gene TRBJ1-1, with TRBD1 as a possible D gene (5 bases). CDR3 length equals 13 residues. In germline, CDR1 is WNHNN, CDR2 SYGVQD (reference sequence). V lost 3 bases and J 11 bases, leaving 16 bases between the germline ends. The CDR3 DNA sequence: TGCGCCAGCAGTGAATCAGGGATTGGTTCGGCTTTCTTT. Translation gives CASSESGIGSAFF.

This chain connects TRBV7-8 to TRBJ2-1, with 13 bases that match TRBD2. Germline V lookup: CDR1 SGHVS, CDR2 FQNEAQ. V was pared by 8 bases and J by 0 bases, with 10 bases of the junction left unmatched. The CDR3 spans 18 residues. The CDR3 region has the DNA TGTGCCAGCCGGCGACTAGCGGGGGGCGATATCTCCTACAATGAGCAGTTCTTC. This codes for CASRRLAGGDISYNEQFF.

The chain has TRBV6-5 and TRBJ2-7, with D possibly being TRBD1 (6 bases). Deletions cut 6 bases from V and 2 bases from J, with 14 bases between. Germline V lookup: CDR1 MNHEY, CDR2 SVGAGI. The CDR3 contains 14 residues. The DNA of the CDR3 is TGTGCCAGCAGCGGGACACGGCTAACCTACGAGCAGTACTTC. Translated, it gives CASSGTRLTYEQYF.

The V call is TRBV2, the J call TRBJ2-5, with 11 positions matching TRBD2. Germline V gene sequence: CDR1 SNHLY, CDR2 FYNNEI. V shed 7 bases and J 5 bases; nucleotides not matched to a gene: 3. This CDR3 spans 13 amino acids. The CDR3 here is CASIPSGGETQYF. CDR3 bases: TGTGCCAGCATCCCTAGCGGGGGGGAGACCCAGTACTTC.

The gene calls are TRBV19 and TRBJ1-1, with TRBD1 matching over 9 bases. The CDR3 is made up of 15 amino acids. The J segment lost 5 bases and the V segment lost 3 bases, leaving 7 bases of the junction unmatched. The V gene's germline CDR1 is LNHDA and CDR2 SQIVND (reference sequence). The CDR3 reads CASSINGDRVTEAFF. The CDR3 DNA is TGTGCCAGTAGTATTAACGGGGACAGGGTGACTGAAGCTTTCTTT.